The 10 T cell receptor beta chains in this list originate from one sample, sequenced in a study of Graves' ophthalmopathy and Graves' hyperthyroidism. Transcripts of RNA were the source for amplifying TCR beta CDR3 regions. First-round RT-PCR employed HTBI primers, with a second-round multiplex PCR after it. TCRdb ran MiXCR on the multiplex PCR reads and lists one entry per CDR3 protein. The data contain 600,000 to 950,000 distinct CDR3 sequences, roughly 40% of them singletons. Sequencing was performed on peripheral blood. The receptors here all came from an adult man with Graves' ophthalmopathy.

V gene TRBV24-1 combines with J gene TRBJ2-3, with 8 bases that match TRBD1. The germline V gene encodes CDR1 KGHDR and CDR2 SFDVKD. The CDR3 runs to 16 residues. With 3 bases clipped from V and 0 bases from J, the junction kept 4 bases outside the gene matches. The CDR3 protein is CATSDRGQGSTDTQYF. In DNA form, the CDR3 reads TGTGCCACCAGTGATCGCGGACAGGGAAGCACAGATACGCAGTATTTT.

V is TRBV20-1 and J is TRBJ1-4, with TRBD1 identical over 11 bases. CDR3 length: 13 amino acids. V was clipped by 6 bases and J by 4 bases; unmatched bases: 1. The germline V gene has CDR1 DFQATT and CDR2 SNEGSKA (reference sequence). CDR3 DNA: TGCAGTGCGGGACAGGGGGTTAATGAAAAACTGTTTTTT. This sequence encodes CSAGQGVNEKLFF.

This clonotype was counted ten times or more. V gene TRBV11-2 combines with J gene TRBJ1-2, with D unresolved. V was cut by 0 bases and J by 7 bases, with 9 bases left in between. The CDR3 is 13 residues long. Per germline, CDR1 SGHAT and CDR2 FQNNGV. The CDR3 spells CASSLDRLRGYTF. CDR3 sequence (DNA): TGTGCCAGCAGCTTAGACAGGCTCCGTGGCTACACCTTC.

This clonotype was observed a handful of times. This sequence joins TRBV5-1 and TRBJ2-2, with 9 bases fitting TRBD2. Germline V gene data show CDR1 as SGHRS and CDR2 as YFSETQ. The CDR3 loop spans 18 amino acids. V dropped 2 bases and J dropped 0; count of bases not matched to a gene: 8. CDR3 sequence reads: CASSLMGLAGSNTGELFF. In DNA, the CDR3 is TGCGCCAGCAGCTTAATGGGTCTAGCGGGATCGAACACCGGGGAGCTGTTTTTT.

A few counts support this clonotype. The genes are TRBV20-1 and TRBJ2-7; D might be TRBD2 (6 bases). The germline gives CDR1 DFQATT, CDR2 SNEGSKA (reference sequence). The CDR3 consists of 11 residues. V was pared by 2 bases and J by 5 bases, with 7 bases between. The CDR3: CSARRRDEQYF. DNA of the CDR3: TGCAGTGCTAGAAGGAGGGACGAGCAGTACTTC.

Turning to this clonotype: Mismatch with germline at one junction end may stem from a read error. The chain recombines TRBV10-2 with TRBJ1-1, with TRBD1 as a possible D gene (5 bases). Germline lookup yields CDR1 WSHSY and CDR2 SAAADI. This CDR3 is 14 amino acids long. This CDR3 is CACSVATGGTEAFF. Written as DNA, the CDR3 is TGCGCCTGCAGCGTAGCTACGGGGGGCACTGAAGCTTTCTTT.

The chain links TRBV29-1 to TRBJ2-2, with D perhaps matching TRBD2 (6 bases). CDR3 size: 13 residues. Trimming took 6 bases from V and 0 from J, leaving 8 bases between them. Germline loops: CDR1 SQVTM, CDR2 ANQGSEA. The CDR3 spells CSVRGTNTGELFF. In DNA, the CDR3 is TGCAGCGTCCGGGGGACGAACACCGGGGAGCTGTTTTTT.

This clonotype has ten or more counts. The chain is built from TRBV12-3 or TRBV12-4 and TRBJ1-2; D is ambiguous. V lost 1 base and J lost 8, with 11 bases in between. The CDR3 is made up of 13 amino acids. The CDR3 nucleotides read TGTGCCAGCAGTTTAGGGGTCGTGAGCGGCTACACCTTC. It translates to CASSLGVVSGYTF.

This clonotype was seen repeatedly, ten times or more. The chain links TRBV10-3 to TRBJ1-1, with D possibly being TRBD1 (6 bases). V was pared by 6 bases and J by 5 bases, with 19 bases between. This CDR3 has 15 residues. From germline, CDR1 is ENHRY and CDR2 SYGVKD. In DNA, the CDR3 is TGTGCCATCAGACCGGACAGAAACCAGGTTACTGAAGCTTTCTTT. Translating gives CAIRPDRNQVTEAFF.

This clonotype came up a few times. CDR3 bases: TGTGCCAGCAGCGTAAGCGTGGGCGACAGGGGAGAGACCCAGTACTTC. Amino acid sequence: CASSVSVGDRGETQYF. V is TRBV9 and J is TRBJ2-5, with 8 bases fitting TRBD1. Germline values: CDR1 SGDLS, CDR2 YYNGEE. This CDR3 contains 16 residues. V dropped 1 base and J dropped 4; count of bases not matched to a gene: 9.